This T cell receptor (beta chain) was profiled in a study of T-cell reconstitution after alpha-beta-depleted transplantation in children. General study findings and limits: Surviving recipient T cells and thymic progenitors accounted for the high day-60 TCRbeta diversity observed in some patients. Reportedly, only several hundred clones from non-depleted graft cells drove alpha-beta T-cell counts at about two months. From newly produced T cells came most of the T-cell counts and diversity one year after transplant.

As it was prepared, the TCRbeta library received unique molecular identifiers. Via MiXCR, TCRdb re-called the PCR reads, giving one row per CDR3 protein. This table holds about 460,000 distinct CDR3 sequences, 11% found once. J was trimmed by 5 bases and V by 5 bases; bases with no gene match: 12. Per the germline V gene, CDR1 is SGHVS and CDR2 is FNYEAQ. The CDR3 loop spans 16 amino acids. This clonotype has a handful of counts. Its antigen is not known. The specimen comprised PBMCs, mostly from graft donor cells, sampled 180 days after TCRalphabeta/CD19-depleted stem cell transplant. The sequence derives from a female patient between 2 and 10 years old who had a stem cell transplant for aplastic anemia, so the T cells may come from the graft donor. V and J are TRBV7-6 and TRBJ2-5; 9 bases are a match to TRBD1. The CDR3 sequence: CASSPTGQGTRETQYF. The CDR3 DNA reads TGTGCCAGCAGCCCTACCGGACAGGGGACGCGGGAGACCCAGTACTTC.